These T cell receptor beta chains were read from a single sample in a study of T cell changes during pregnancy in multiple sclerosis. The data were produced by immunoSEQ multiplex PCR, yet TCRdb's version contains in-frame clones alone and is incomplete. The table lists fewer than 140,000 clones, 92% of them singletons. The sample was peripheral blood, taken after pregnancy. These receptors originate from a female donor with multiple sclerosis, enrolled in a pregnancy study. CDR3s include the opening cysteine and the closing phenylalanine or tryptophan.

>TRBJ2-2|TRBV7-3
CASSHGTPLNTGELFF
>TRBJ1-2|TRBV7-9
CASSLGGRLNYGYTF
>TRBJ1-1|TRBV18
CASSPRPVAADTEAFF
>TRBJ1-1|TRBV28
CASSLTGGLNTEAFF
>TRBJ1-3|TRBV4-2
CASSQSGSGNTIYF
>TRBJ1-1|TRBV27
CASSPRQGGEAFF
>TRBJ2-7|TRBV21-1
CASSNLDPSGGEQYF
>TRBJ2-1|TRBV6-5
CASSYRTTQDEQFF
>TRBJ1-2|TRBV5-6
CASRWRQGANYGYTF
>TRBJ2-7|TRBV19
CASSWGQGLSYEQYF
>TRBJ2-7|TRBV2
CASTVGLLSEQYF
>TRBJ1-2|TRBV6-6
CASGTGMPNYGYTF
>TRBJ1-1|TRBV30
CAGGQGTTTEAFF
>TRBJ2-7|TRBV14
CASSQIAGGPNEQYF
>TRBJ2-1|TRBV5-1
CASSLDIMERNNEQFF
>TRBJ2-7|TRBV4-1
CASSQEAPAGIDEQYF
>TRBJ2-3|TRBV11-2
CASSLGGITDTQYF
>TRBJ1-3|TRBV30
CAWSRTRDIENTIYF
>TRBJ2-5|TRBV28
CASRGDRYQETQYF
>TRBJ1-2|TRBV5-5
CASSLETYNYGYTF
>TRBJ2-1|TRBV7-9
CASSLSLVGPSDNEQFF
>TRBJ1-3|TRBV9
CASSFEVRASGNTIYF
>TRBJ2-7|TRBV7-9
CASSQGPGHQSYEQYF
>TRBJ1-1|TRBV2
CASSLDRLSTEAFF
>TRBJ1-1|TRBV5-1
CASSSVERGTEAFF
>TRBJ1-2|TRBV29-1
CSVEDEPLIYGYTF
>TRBJ2-3|TRBV19
CASSIADSGNADTQYF
>TRBJ2-4|TRBV2
CASRGMAGGIAKNIQYF
>TRBJ2-7|TRBV5-5
CASSLGGLAGEEQYF
>TRBJ2-7|TRBV19
CASSIFSEAGYEQYF
>TRBJ2-5|TRBV18
CASSPRRLPEETQYF
>TRBJ1-1|TRBV19
CASSIGIIRGQGGSTEAFF
>TRBJ1-1|TRBV9
CASSTLDSGNTEAFF
>TRBJ2-7|TRBV9
CASSGTSGYEQYF
>TRBJ2-1|TRBV28
CASINSGGTRLYNEQFF
>TRBJ2-5|TRBV9
CASSVEGGWETQYF
>TRBJ1-1|TRBV28
CATQGGVKTEAFF
>TRBJ2-1|TRBV15
CATSREGLADNEQFF
>TRBJ2-7|TRBV14
CASSQDLLAGVNEQYF
>TRBJ1-4|TRBV11-2
CASSLGGDNEKLFF
>TRBJ2-1|TRBV7-3
CASSLEAGGINEQFF